The sequence of this T cell receptor (beta chain) was determined in a study of blood T cell repertoires in COVID-19. About the research overall: Samples came from the United States, Italy and Spain, spanning acute and convalescent COVID-19. PBMCs, B-cell-depleted T cells, or T cells provided the cDNA or gDNA that made up the material.

Seattle-derived patients entered the study during active infection and were followed longitudinally. Under the authors' procedure: Estimates of nucleated cell counts were drawn from the amplification of reference gene primers. TCRdb's copy holds only in-frame clones and misses some; the assay was immunoSEQ multiplex PCR. That table gives V, J and clone size, and the DNA gave D and trimming. Altogether about 99,000 clones are present, about 86% being singletons, with the ten largest covering just over 2%. The CDR3 consists of 14 residues. Sequences were obtained from peripheral blood. The source is a man aged 45 to 65 with COVID-19, enrolled during active disease. The chain joins TRBV21-1 to TRBJ2-7; the table names TRBD2, a call not compared with the DNA. TRBV21-1 corresponds to a pseudogene. The DNA for the CDR3 is TGTGCCACCCTACTGACGCGGGGGAGCTACGAGCAGTACTTC. Translation gives CATLLTRGSYEQYF.